The subject of this entry is one T cell receptor beta chain. The sample belongs to a study of shared clonotypes between healthy human individuals. The wider study: Used for every donor were three CD4 naive, three CD4 memory, two CD8 naive and one CD8 memory plate.

Sequencing was performed with immunoSEQ multiplex PCR; in TCRdb, only in-frame clones are kept and a portion is missing. The repertoire holds about 2.5 million clones, with under 95% as singletons. Germline CDR1 is MNHEY and CDR2 is SMNVEV (reference sequence). Trimming cost V 5 bases and J 5 bases; bases outside gene matches: 11. The CDR3 extends over 15 amino acids. Every contributor of samples was a Caucasian grown-up residing in Nashville, Tennessee. The sample comprised naive CD4+ T cells from PBMCs. As for subset: CD45RA+ positively selected. The source of this sequence is a man younger than 30 in good health. Some clones in this sample may be carry-over from other donors' samples. This chain joins TRBV27 and TRBJ2-7, with 8 nucleotides matching TRBD2. The CDR3 sequence is CASSGSGRGGDEQYF. The DNA of the CDR3 is TGTGCCAGCAGTGGGAGCGGGAGAGGGGGGGACGAGCAGTACTTC.